These 11 T cell receptor beta chains were all obtained from the same sample, sequenced in a study of T cells in Graves' hyperthyroidism and ophthalmopathy. RNA transcripts gave rise to amplified TCR beta CDR3 regions. Researchers ran a first-round RT-PCR on the TCR CDR3 using the HTBI primer set. TCRdb independently ran MiXCR on the multiplex PCR reads; one entry per CDR3 protein. Of 300,000 to 450,000 distinct CDR3 sequences in the sample, 20% to 25% are singletons; the top ten hold less than 75%. Sequencing was done on a sample of blood. Source of these receptors: a man aged 50 to 59 with Graves' hyperthyroidism.

The chain carries TRBV29-1 and TRBJ2-1; 10 bases map to TRBD2. The CDR3 contains 14 residues. V gave up 4 bases and J gave up 8 bases; unmatched junction bases: 8. From germline, CDR1 is SQVTM and CDR2 ANQGSEA. The CDR3 DNA reads TGCAGCGTTGCGACTAGCGGGTCGCTGGATGAGCAGTTCTTC. Its protein product is CSVATSGSLDEQFF.

This clonotype was detected a few times. The DNA for the CDR3 is TGTGCCAGCAGTCAGAGACTAGCGATCAACAATGAGCAGTTCTTC. Its translation: CASSQRLAINNEQFF. V gene TRBV12-3 or TRBV12-4 combines with J gene TRBJ2-1; 8 nucleotides agree with TRBD2. This CDR3 spans 15 amino acids. V lost 5 bases to trimming and J lost 5 bases; unmatched junction nucleotides: 8.

This clonotype was counted between two and nine times. The chain recombines TRBV6-1 with TRBJ2-7; no clear D gene. The ends were cut back, 2 bases at V and 3 bases at J, with 14 bases in the middle. CDR1 is MNHNS and CDR2 is SASEGT in the germline V gene. The CDR3 contains 15 residues. DNA for the CDR3: TGTGCCAGCAGTGAACCCCCCCTGGCAGTCTACGAGCAGTACTTC. Amino acids: CASSEPPLAVYEQYF.

The gene calls are TRBV19 and TRBJ1-2; TRBD1 agrees at 10 bases. Trimming took 8 bases from V and 7 from J; bases not matched to a gene: 16. Germline V CDR1 and CDR2: LNHDA, SQIVND (reference sequence). The CDR3 length is 16 residues. CDR3 in amino acids: CASSPGPGQGGFGYTF. CDR3 in DNA: TGTGCCAGTTCCCCAGGTCCCGGACAGGGGGGTTTTGGCTACACCTTC.

As regards this clonotype: A read error likely explains this, since a far larger clone differs by one base. The V gene is TRBV7-9, the J gene TRBJ2-7, with D hard to call. The CDR3 totals 12 residues. Germline V gene sequence: CDR1 SEHNR, CDR2 FQNEAQ (reference sequence). The CDR3 region is CASSLVGYEHYF. CDR3 DNA sequence: TGTGCCAGCAGCTTAGTGGGATACGAGCATTACTTC.

This clonotype was seen a handful of times. V is TRBV18 and J is TRBJ2-7; TRBD2 matches 7 bases. From germline, CDR1 is KGHSH and CDR2 LQKENI. Unmatched junction bases numbered 10, after V lost 4 bases and J lost 1 base. The CDR3 spans 16 residues. DNA for the CDR3: TGTGCCAGCTCACTAAAAGCTAGCGGAACGTCCTACGAGCAGTACTTC. Residues: CASSLKASGTSYEQYF.

In its sample, this clonotype was seen a few times. This chain joins TRBV28 and TRBJ2-1; 13 nucleotides align to TRBD2. The germline V gene has CDR1 MDHEN and CDR2 SYDVKM. V lost 6 bases to trimming and J lost 5 bases; unmatched junction nucleotides: 10. The CDR3 spans 17 residues. Here the CDR3 reads CASRYSGLAGFNNEQFF. The CDR3 DNA sequence: TGTGCCAGCAGGTACTCGGGACTAGCGGGATTCAACAATGAGCAGTTCTTC.

The V call is TRBV13, the J call TRBJ1-1; D is unclear. V lost 5 bases and J 3 bases, leaving 16 bases between the germline ends. Germline V CDR1 and CDR2: PRHDT, FYEKMQ (reference sequence). The CDR3 spans 15 residues. Here the CDR3 reads CASSPSGMRDTEAFF. For the CDR3, the DNA is TGTGCCAGCAGCCCATCGGGGATGCGGGACACTGAAGCTTTCTTT. Based on the CDR3 plus reference TRBV13 and TRBJ1-1, the full variable domain is AAGVIQSPRHLIKEKRETATLKCYPIPRHDTVYWYQQGPGQDPQFLISFYEKMQSDKGSIPDRFSAQQFSDYHSELNMSSLELGDSALYFCASSPSGMRDTEAFFGQGTRLTVV.

A few counts support this clonotype. The chain recombines TRBV7-6 with TRBJ2-1, with D perhaps TRBD1 (6 bases). There are 15 residues in the CDR3. The V end was cut by 3 bases, the J end by 2 bases, with 11 bases between. The germline V gene has CDR1 SGHVS and CDR2 FNYEAQ. CDR3 in DNA: TGTGCCAGCAGCTTTGAGGGGGTGGCCTACAATGAGCAGTTCTTC. It is translated as CASSFEGVAYNEQFF.

For this clonotype: Germline is not matched at one junction end, which may reflect a read error. V gene TRBV20-1 combines with J gene TRBJ2-2, with no clear D. Germline V gene sequence: CDR1 DFQATT, CDR2 SNEGSKA (reference sequence). The CDR3 loop spans 14 amino acids. The CDR3 loop is CSAAPFLNTRELFF. Written as DNA, the CDR3 is TGCAGTGCCGCTCCCTTTCTCAACACCAGGGAGCTGTTTTTT.

CDR3 amino acids: CASSLGDWLGEQFF. CDR3 bases: TGCGCCAGCAGCTTGGGGGACTGGCTTGGTGAGCAGTTCTTC. This chain links TRBV5-1 with TRBJ2-1, with D possibly TRBD2 on 6 matching bases. Germline V gene lookup returns CDR1 SGHRS and CDR2 YFSETQ. V was shortened by 0 bases and J by 9 bases, with 13 bases between the two germline ends. The CDR3 has 14 amino acids.